Below, 7 T cell receptor beta chains from the same sample are listed, as sequenced in a study of OX40 agonist ivuxolimab in advanced cancers. Library creation used the immunoSEQ multiplex PCR assay. TCRdb took over this immuneACCESS table, retaining in-frame rearrangements with V and J assigned. Such tables are incomplete; in checked studies, under half of the missing clones stem from an unresolved V gene, and the remainder is unexplained. This sample comprises around 34,000 clones, around 85% of them detected only once. Together, the top ten hold about 15% of the sample. The sample consisted of CD4+ or CD8+ T cells sorted from blood, taken in a trial of the OX40 agonist ivuxolimab. Receptors originate from an adult with an advanced solid tumor such as melanoma, head and neck, liver or kidney cancer.

The chain couples TRBV18 to TRBJ2-1, with TRBD2 matching over 14 bases. J gave up 7 bases and V 6 bases, and 11 bases lay outside the gene matches. Germline loops: CDR1 KGHSH, CDR2 LQKENI. This CDR3 has 17 amino acids. The CDR3 coding sequence is TGTGCCAGCTCCCCGAGACCGACTAGCGGGGGGGCTAATGAGCAGTTCTTC. Translating it yields CASSPRPTSGGANEQFF.

This chain connects TRBV9 to TRBJ1-6; 7 bases map to TRBD1. The CDR3 loop spans 13 amino acids. Trimming removed 3 bases from V and 8 bases from J; junction bases left unmatched: 2. Germline V CDR1 and CDR2: SGDLS, YYNGEE. The CDR3 DNA is TGTGCCAGCAGCGAGGGGACAGATTCACCCCTCCACTTT. It yields the protein CASSEGTDSPLHF.

V is TRBV4-1 and J is TRBJ2-7; 8 nucleotides agree with TRBD1. The J segment lost 3 bases and the V segment lost 3 bases, leaving 7 bases of the junction unmatched. CDR1 and CDR2 from the germline V gene are MGHRA and YSYEKL. The CDR3 totals 15 residues. The CDR3 region is CASSHQQGAIYEQYF. In DNA form, the CDR3 reads TGCGCCAGCAGCCACCAGCAGGGGGCAATCTACGAGCAGTACTTC.

This clone has a handful of counts. The V and J genes are TRBV7-3 and TRBJ1-6; TRBD1 matches at 8 bases. V trimming: 5 bases; J trimming: 6 bases; junction bases outside the gene matches: 6. The CDR3 is 15 residues long. Germline lookup yields CDR1 SGHTA and CDR2 FQGTGA. The CDR3 nucleotides read TGTGCCAGCAGCCCCCAGGACAGGGCTAATTCACCCCTCCACTTT. Protein product: CASSPQDRANSPLHF.

The rearrangement links TRBV21-1 to TRBJ2-7; TRBD1, the table's D call, lacks a check against the DNA. TRBV21-1 is a known pseudogene. The CDR3 has 14 residues. CDR3 residues: CAPTAAGHTYEQYF. CDR3 bases: TGTGCCCCCACCGCCGCAGGTCATACCTACGAGCAGTACTTC.

The rearrangement uses TRBV11-3 and TRBJ2-7, with D tentatively TRBD1 (6 bases). The V gene lost 5 bases and the J gene lost 2 bases, with 13 bases spanning the gap. This CDR3 region has 14 residues. The germline V gene has CDR1 SGHNT and CDR2 YENEEA. The CDR3 region is CASSDPDRPYEQYF. DNA of the CDR3: TGTGCCAGCAGCGACCCGGACAGACCCTACGAGCAGTACTTC.

V usage is TRBV6-4 and J usage is TRBJ2-7; TRBD2 matches 8 bases. J was trimmed by 5 bases and V by 8 bases; bases with no gene match: 14. CDR3 length: 15 residues. Germline CDR1 and CDR2: MRHNA and SNTAGT. The CDR3 coding sequence is TGTGCCAGCGGGGGGGGGAGCGGGGGAGAGAACGAGCAGTACTTC. The encoded protein is CASGGGSGGENEQYF.